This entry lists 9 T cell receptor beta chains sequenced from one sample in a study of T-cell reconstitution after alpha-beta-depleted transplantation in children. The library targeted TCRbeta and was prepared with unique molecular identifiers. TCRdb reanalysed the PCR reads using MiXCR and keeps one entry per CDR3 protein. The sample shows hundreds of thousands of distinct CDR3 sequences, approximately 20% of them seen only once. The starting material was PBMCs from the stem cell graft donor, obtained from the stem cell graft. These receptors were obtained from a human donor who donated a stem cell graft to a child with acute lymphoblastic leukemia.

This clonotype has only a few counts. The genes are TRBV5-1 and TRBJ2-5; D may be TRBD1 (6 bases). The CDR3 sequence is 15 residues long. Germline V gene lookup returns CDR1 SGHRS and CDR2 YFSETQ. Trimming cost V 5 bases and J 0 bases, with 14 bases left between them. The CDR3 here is CASRGPDSYQETQYF. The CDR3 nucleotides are TGCGCCAGCAGGGGCCCGGACAGCTACCAAGAGACCCAGTACTTC. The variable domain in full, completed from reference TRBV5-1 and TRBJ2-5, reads KAGVTQTPRYLIKTRGQQVTLSCSPISGHRSVSWYQQTPGQGLQFLFEYFSETQRNKGNFPGRFSGRQFSNSRSEMNVSTLELGDSALYLCASRGPDSYQETQYFGPGTRLLVL.

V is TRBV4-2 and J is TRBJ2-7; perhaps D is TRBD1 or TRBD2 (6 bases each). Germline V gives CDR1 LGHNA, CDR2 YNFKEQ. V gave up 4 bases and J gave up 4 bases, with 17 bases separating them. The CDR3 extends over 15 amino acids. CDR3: CASSPYGGPGYEQYF. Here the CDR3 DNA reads TGTGCCAGCAGCCCTTACGGGGGCCCGGGGTACGAGCAGTACTTC.

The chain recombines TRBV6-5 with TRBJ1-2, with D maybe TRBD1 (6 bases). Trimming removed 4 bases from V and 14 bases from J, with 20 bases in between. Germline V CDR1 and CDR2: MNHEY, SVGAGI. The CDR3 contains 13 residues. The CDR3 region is CASSSNPSGERTF. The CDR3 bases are TGTGCCAGCAGTTCCAATCCATCAGGGGAACGGACCTTC.

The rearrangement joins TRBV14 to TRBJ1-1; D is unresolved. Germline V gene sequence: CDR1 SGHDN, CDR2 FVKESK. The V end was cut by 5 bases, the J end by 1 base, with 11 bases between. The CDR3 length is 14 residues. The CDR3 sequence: CASSVNDGNTEAFF. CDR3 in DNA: TGTGCCAGCAGCGTGAATGACGGGAACACTGAAGCTTTCTTT.

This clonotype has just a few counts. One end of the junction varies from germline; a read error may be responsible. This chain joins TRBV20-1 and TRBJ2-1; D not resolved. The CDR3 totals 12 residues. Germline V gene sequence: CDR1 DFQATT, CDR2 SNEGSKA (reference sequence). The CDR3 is CSASKGYTEQFF. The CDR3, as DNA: TGCAGTGCTAGTAAGGGCTACACTGAGCAGTTCTTC.

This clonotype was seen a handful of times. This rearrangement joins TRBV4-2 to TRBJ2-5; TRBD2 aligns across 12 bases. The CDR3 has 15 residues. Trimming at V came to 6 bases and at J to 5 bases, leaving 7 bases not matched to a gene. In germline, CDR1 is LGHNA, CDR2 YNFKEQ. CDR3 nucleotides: TGTGCCAGCAGTCCTAGCGGGAGGGGTTTGGAGACCCAGTACTTC. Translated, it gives CASSPSGRGLETQYF.

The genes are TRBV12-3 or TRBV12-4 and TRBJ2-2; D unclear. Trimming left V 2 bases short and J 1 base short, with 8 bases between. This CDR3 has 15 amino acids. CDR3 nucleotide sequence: TGTGCCAGCAGTTTACCCTTATTGAACACCGGGGAGCTGTTTTTT. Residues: CASSLPLLNTGELFF.

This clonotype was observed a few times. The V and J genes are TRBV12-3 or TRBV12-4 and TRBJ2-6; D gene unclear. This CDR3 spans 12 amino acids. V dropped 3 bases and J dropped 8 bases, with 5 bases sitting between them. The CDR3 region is CASSFRPNVLTF. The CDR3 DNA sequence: TGTGCCAGCAGTTTTAGGCCCAACGTCCTGACTTTC.

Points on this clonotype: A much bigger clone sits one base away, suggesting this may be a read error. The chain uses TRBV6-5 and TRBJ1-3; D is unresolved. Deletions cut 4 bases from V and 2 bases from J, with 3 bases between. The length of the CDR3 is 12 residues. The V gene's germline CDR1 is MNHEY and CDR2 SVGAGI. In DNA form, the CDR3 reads TGTGCCAGCAGTTTCACTGGAAACACCATATATTTT. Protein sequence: CASSFTGNTIYF.